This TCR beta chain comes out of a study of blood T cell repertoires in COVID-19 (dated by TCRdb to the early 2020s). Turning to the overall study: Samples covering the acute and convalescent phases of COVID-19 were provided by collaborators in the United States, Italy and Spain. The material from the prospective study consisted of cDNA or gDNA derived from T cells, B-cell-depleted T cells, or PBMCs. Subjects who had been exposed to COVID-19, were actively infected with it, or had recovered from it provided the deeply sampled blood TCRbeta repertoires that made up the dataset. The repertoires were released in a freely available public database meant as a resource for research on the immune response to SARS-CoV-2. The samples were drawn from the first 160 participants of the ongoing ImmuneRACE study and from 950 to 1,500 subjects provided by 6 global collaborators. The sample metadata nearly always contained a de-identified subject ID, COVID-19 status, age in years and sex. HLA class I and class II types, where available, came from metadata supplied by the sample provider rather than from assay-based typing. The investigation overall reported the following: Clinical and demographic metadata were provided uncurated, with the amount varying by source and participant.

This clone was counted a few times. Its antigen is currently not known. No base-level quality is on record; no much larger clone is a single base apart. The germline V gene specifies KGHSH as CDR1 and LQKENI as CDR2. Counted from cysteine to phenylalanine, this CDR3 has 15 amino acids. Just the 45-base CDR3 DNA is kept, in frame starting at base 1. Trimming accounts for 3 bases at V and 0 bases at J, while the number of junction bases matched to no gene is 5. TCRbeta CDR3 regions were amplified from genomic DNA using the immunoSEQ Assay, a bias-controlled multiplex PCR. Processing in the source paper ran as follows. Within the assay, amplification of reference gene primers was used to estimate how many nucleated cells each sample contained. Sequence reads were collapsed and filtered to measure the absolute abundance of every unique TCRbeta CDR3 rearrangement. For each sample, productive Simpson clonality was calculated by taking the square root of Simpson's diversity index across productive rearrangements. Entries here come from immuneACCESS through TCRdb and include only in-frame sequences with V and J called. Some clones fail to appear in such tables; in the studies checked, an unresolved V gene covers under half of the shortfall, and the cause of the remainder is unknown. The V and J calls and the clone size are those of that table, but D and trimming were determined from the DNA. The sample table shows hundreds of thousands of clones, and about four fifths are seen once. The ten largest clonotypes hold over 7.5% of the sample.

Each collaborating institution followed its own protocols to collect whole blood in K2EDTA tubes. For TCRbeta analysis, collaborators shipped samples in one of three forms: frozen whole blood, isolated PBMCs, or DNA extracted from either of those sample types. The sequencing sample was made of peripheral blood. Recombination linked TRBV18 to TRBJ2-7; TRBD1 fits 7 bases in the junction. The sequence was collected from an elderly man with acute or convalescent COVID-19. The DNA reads TGTGCCAGCTCACCTGAGGGGGCGAGCTCCTACGAGCAGTACTTC. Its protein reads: CASSPEGASSYEQYF.